The 16 T cell receptor beta chains below come from one sample, sequenced in a study of shared T cell receptors in the human thymus. TCRdb's table, derived via immunoSEQ multiplex PCR, lists solely in-frame clones and lacks some. Here the sample spans 650,000 to 950,000 clones, 70% to 90% being singletons. These sequences were also reported in another study, on human thymus T cells.

The specimen was thymocytes. Receptors were obtained from a girl less than two years old with a congenital heart defect.

This clone has a handful of counts. The chain uses TRBV2 and TRBJ1-4; D is unresolved. Trimming stripped 9 bases from V and 0 bases from J, with 17 bases between. This CDR3 contains 16 residues. CDR1 and CDR2 from the germline V gene are SNHLY and FYNNEI. The CDR3 nucleotides are TGTGCCAGTCAGGATACAACCCACCCAACTAATGAAAAACTGTTTTTT. Translated: CASQDTTHPTNEKLFF.

This clone was picked up one time. The rearrangement links TRBV4-3 to TRBJ2-5, with a tentative D call TRBD1 (6 bases). This CDR3 spans 15 amino acids. Germline values: CDR1 LGHNA, CDR2 YSLEER. V lost 3 bases, J lost 1 base, and 12 bases lay in between. CDR3 nucleotides: TGCGCCAGCAGCCAGGACCGGGACACCCAAGAGACCCAGTACTTC. It translates to CASSQDRDTQETQYF.

This chain joins TRBV10-2 and TRBJ1-1, with 7 bases lining up with TRBD1. V trimming: 6 bases; J trimming: 3 bases; junction bases outside the gene matches: 13. Germline CDR1 and CDR2: WSHSY and SAAADI. The CDR3 totals 16 residues. The CDR3 DNA is TGCGCCAGCAGACGGACAGGCAAACTCGAGGACACTGAAGCTTTCTTT. Encoded protein: CASRRTGKLEDTEAFF.

J is TRBJ1-2 and V is TRBV11-2; D perhaps matches TRBD1 (5 bases). This CDR3 is 14 amino acids long. CDR1 and CDR2 from the germline V gene are SGHAT and FQNNGV. The ends were cut back, 6 bases at V and 6 bases at J, with 17 bases in the middle. CDR3 amino acids: CASSYTSGLDGYTF. The CDR3, as DNA: TGTGCCAGCAGTTACACCTCAGGGTTAGATGGCTACACCTTC.

This chain links TRBV5-1 with TRBJ2-3, with 7 bases lining up with TRBD2. Germline V gene lookup returns CDR1 SGHRS and CDR2 YFSETQ. Losses at the gene ends were 4 bases for V and 4 bases for J; bases not matched to a gene: 6. This CDR3 region has 14 residues. CDR3 region: CASSLTGLSDTQYF. The CDR3 DNA reads TGCGCCAGCAGCCTTACGGGACTATCAGATACGCAGTATTTT.

This chain connects TRBV7-2 to TRBJ2-5, with D maybe TRBD2 (5 bases). The CDR3 has 17 amino acids. Germline V gene lookup returns CDR1 SGHTA and CDR2 FQGNSA. Trimming shortened V by 5 bases and J by 3 bases, and 22 bases separated the two germline ends. In nucleotides, the CDR3 is TGTGCCAGCAGCGACGAGCCCCCCGGGGTGGAAAAAGAGACCCAGTACTTC. This sequence encodes CASSDEPPGVEKETQYF.

The V call is TRBV7-3, the J call TRBJ2-5; 9 nucleotides agree with TRBD1. Unmatched junction bases numbered 10, after V lost 2 bases and J lost 0 bases. This CDR3 spans 18 amino acids. Germline assignment: CDR1 SGHTA and CDR2 FQGTGA. The CDR3 DNA reads TGTGCCAGCAGCTTAGGGGGGACAGGGTCGGAGTACCAAGAGACCCAGTACTTC. It is translated as CASSLGGTGSEYQETQYF.

V usage is TRBV5-8 and J usage is TRBJ2-7; maybe TRBD2 (5 bases). There are 14 residues in the CDR3. V lost 0 bases and J lost 2, with 9 bases in between. Germline CDR1 and CDR2: SGHTS and YDEGEE. The CDR3 DNA reads as TGTGCCAGCAGCTTGGGGGCGGGCACCTACGAGCAGTACTTC. This sequence encodes CASSLGAGTYEQYF.

The rearrangement links TRBV5-1 to TRBJ2-3; D gene ambiguous. V dropped 0 bases and J dropped 2 bases, with 4 bases sitting between them. The CDR3 loop spans 13 amino acids. The germline V gene encodes CDR1 SGHRS and CDR2 YFSETQ. CDR3 residues: CASSLDTTDTQYF. The DNA for the CDR3 is TGCGCCAGCAGCTTGGACACCACAGATACGCAGTATTTT.

CDR3 sequence reads: CASSVRGRLAVHEQFF. The CDR3 coding sequence is TGTGCCAGCAGCGTTCGGGGGCGGCTAGCGGTCCATGAGCAGTTCTTC. The rearrangement uses TRBV9 and TRBJ2-1; TRBD2 might be the D (7 bases). Deletions cut 2 bases from V and 8 bases from J, with 20 bases between. There are 16 residues in the CDR3. Per germline, CDR1 SGDLS and CDR2 YYNGEE.

V usage is TRBV2 and J usage is TRBJ1-1, with D possibly being TRBD1 (5 bases). The CDR3 spans 15 residues. Between the trimmed V and J ends, which lost 6 bases and 0 bases, there was a span of 14 bases. Germline V gives CDR1 SNHLY, CDR2 FYNNEI. CDR3 sequence (DNA): TGTGCCAGCAGCCCCGACAGTACCATGAACACTGAAGCTTTCTTT. This sequence encodes CASSPDSTMNTEAFF.

This chain uses TRBV4-1 with TRBJ2-7; 8 bases map to TRBD1. Germline values: CDR1 MGHRA, CDR2 YSYEKL. CDR3 length equals 16 residues. Losses at the gene ends were 0 bases for V and 5 bases for J; bases not matched to a gene: 9. CDR3 coding DNA: TGCGCCAGCAGCCAAGATCGGCAGGGGGCAATCGACGAGCAGTACTTC. It specifies CASSQDRQGAIDEQYF.

The chain combines TRBV12-5 with TRBJ1-1; 11 bases match TRBD1. V was pared by 0 bases and J by 7 bases, with 1 base of the junction left unmatched. Germline-derived CDR1 and CDR2 are LGHNT and FRNRAP. The CDR3 consists of 14 residues. CDR3 bases: TGTGCTAGTGGTTTGGTAGGGACAGGGGGTGAAGCTTTCTTT. Translated, it gives CASGLVGTGGEAFF.

CDR3 sequence reads: CASSFSSTGDYSNQPQHF. The CDR3 nucleotides are TGTGCCAGCAGCTTTTCCTCGACAGGGGATTATAGCAATCAGCCCCAGCATTTT. V gene TRBV13 combines with J gene TRBJ1-5; 8 bases align to TRBD1. The CDR3 length is 18 residues. The germline V gene has CDR1 PRHDT and CDR2 FYEKMQ (reference sequence). The V and J ends lost 3 bases and 0 bases, in that order; junction bases with no gene match: 10.

The V call is TRBV14, the J call TRBJ1-6; tentative D call: TRBD1 (5 bases). The CDR3 contains 14 residues. With 3 bases removed from V and 14 bases from J, the gap between germline ends came to 17 bases. In germline, CDR1 is SGHDN, CDR2 FVKESK. Here the CDR3 reads CASSHSRGEEALHF. For the CDR3, the DNA is TGTGCCAGCAGCCACTCCCGGGGGGAGGAAGCCCTCCACTTT.

This clone was recorded only once. The chain is built from TRBV4-3 and TRBJ1-3; TRBD1 matches 10 bases. V dropped 4 bases and J dropped 2; count of bases not matched to a gene: 5. The CDR3 covers 16 residues. Germline lookup yields CDR1 LGHNA and CDR2 YSLEER. The CDR3 DNA reads TGCGCCAGCAGCCGGGACAGGGGCCCACCTGGAAACACCATATATTTT. This sequence encodes CASSRDRGPPGNTIYF.